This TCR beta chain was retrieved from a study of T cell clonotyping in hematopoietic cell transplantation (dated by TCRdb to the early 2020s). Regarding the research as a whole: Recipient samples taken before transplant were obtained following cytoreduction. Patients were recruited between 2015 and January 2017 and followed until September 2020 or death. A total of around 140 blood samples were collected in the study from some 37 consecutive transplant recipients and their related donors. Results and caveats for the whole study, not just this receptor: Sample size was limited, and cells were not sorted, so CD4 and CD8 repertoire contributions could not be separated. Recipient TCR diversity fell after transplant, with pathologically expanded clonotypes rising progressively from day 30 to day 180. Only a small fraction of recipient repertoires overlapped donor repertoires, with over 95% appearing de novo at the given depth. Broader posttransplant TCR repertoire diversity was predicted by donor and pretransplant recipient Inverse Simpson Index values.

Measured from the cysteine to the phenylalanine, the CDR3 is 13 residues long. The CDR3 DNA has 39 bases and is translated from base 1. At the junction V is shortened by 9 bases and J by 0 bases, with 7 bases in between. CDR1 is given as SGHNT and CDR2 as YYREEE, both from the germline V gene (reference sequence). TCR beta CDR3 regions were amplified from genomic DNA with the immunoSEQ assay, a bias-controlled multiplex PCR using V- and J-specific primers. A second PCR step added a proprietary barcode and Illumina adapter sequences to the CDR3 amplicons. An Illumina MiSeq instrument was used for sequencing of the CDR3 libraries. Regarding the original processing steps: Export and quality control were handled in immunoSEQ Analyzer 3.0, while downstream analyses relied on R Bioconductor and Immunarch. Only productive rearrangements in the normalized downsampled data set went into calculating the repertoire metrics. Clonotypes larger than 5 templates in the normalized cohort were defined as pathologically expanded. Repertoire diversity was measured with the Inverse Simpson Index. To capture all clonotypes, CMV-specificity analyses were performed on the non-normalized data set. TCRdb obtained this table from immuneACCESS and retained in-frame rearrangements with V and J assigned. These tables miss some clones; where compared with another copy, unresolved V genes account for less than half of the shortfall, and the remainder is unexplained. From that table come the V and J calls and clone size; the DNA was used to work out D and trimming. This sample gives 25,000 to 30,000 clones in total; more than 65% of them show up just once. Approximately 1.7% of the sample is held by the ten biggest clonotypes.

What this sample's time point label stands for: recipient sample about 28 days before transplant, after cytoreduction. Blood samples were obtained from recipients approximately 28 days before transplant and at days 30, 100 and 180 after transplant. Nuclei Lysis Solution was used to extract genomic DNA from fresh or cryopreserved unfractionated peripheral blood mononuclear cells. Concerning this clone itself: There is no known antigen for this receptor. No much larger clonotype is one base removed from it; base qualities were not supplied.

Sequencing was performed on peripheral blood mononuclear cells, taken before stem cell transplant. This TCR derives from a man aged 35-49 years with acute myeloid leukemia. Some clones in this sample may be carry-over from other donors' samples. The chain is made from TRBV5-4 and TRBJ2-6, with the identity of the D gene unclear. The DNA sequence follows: TGTGCCATGCGGAGCTCTGGGGCCAACGTCCTGACTTTC. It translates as CAMRSSGANVLTF.